These 23 T cell receptor beta chains were all obtained from the same sample, sequenced in a study of early T cells in non-severe SARS-CoV-2 infection. TCRdb reprocessed the 5' RACE reads via MiXCR and lists one record per CDR3 protein. The top ten hold about 3% of the sample, which has around 52,000 distinct CDR3 sequences, 10% to 15% seen once. The sample taken for sequencing was whole blood. The receptors come from an adult who was a healthcare worker with PCR-confirmed SARS-CoV-2 infection or an uninfected control (not recorded which).

This clonotype was counted ten times or more. The CDR3 loop reads CASSLAGQRSSGNTIYF. The DNA for the CDR3 is TGCGCCAGCAGCTTGGCCGGGCAGCGAAGCTCTGGAAACACCATATATTTT. The gene calls are TRBV5-1 and TRBJ1-3; D ambiguous. The CDR3 is 17 amino acids. Germline values: CDR1 SGHRS, CDR2 YFSETQ. With 0 bases removed from V and 0 bases from J, the gap between germline ends came to 13 bases.

The chain links TRBV5-6 to TRBJ1-3; D gene ambiguous. The V end was cut by 0 bases, the J end by 6 bases, with 10 bases between. The CDR3 has 14 amino acids. CDR1 SGHDT and CDR2 YYEEEE come from the germline V gene. CDR3 sequence reads: CASSLEGRENTIYF. The CDR3 DNA reads TGTGCCAGCAGCTTGGAGGGAAGAGAAAACACCATATATTTT. Filled out from reference TRBV5-6 and TRBJ1-3, the complete variable domain reads DAGVTQSPTHLIKTRGQQVTLRCSPKSGHDTVSWYQQALGQGPQFIFQYYEEEERQRGNFPDRFSGHQFPNYSSELNVNALLLGDSALYLCASSLEGRENTIYFGEGSWLTVV.

Many counts were recorded for this clonotype. The chain carries TRBV29-1 and TRBJ2-7; TRBD1 matches at 7 bases. V was clipped by 0 bases and J by 6 bases; unmatched bases: 14. Per germline, CDR1 SQVTM and CDR2 ANQGSEA. The CDR3 sequence is 16 residues long. DNA of the CDR3: TGCAGCGTTGAAGATCCGGATTCCGGGACAGTCGGCGAGCAGTACTTC. Protein: CSVEDPDSGTVGEQYF.

At least ten counts were recorded for this clonotype. The genes are TRBV7-6 and TRBJ2-2; the match to TRBD1 covers 9 bases. The CDR3 spans 15 residues. Germline CDR1 reads SGHVS; CDR2 reads FNYEAQ. The trim removed 2 bases at V and 7 bases at J, leaving 5 bases unmatched. CDR3 loop: CASSLQTGGNGELFF. In DNA, the CDR3 is TGTGCCAGCAGCTTACAGACAGGGGGGAACGGGGAGCTGTTTTTT.

This clonotype has ten or more counts. CDR3 sequence: CASSLTTGTHNEQFF. CDR3 bases: TGTGCCAGCAGCTTAACGACAGGGACCCACAATGAGCAGTTCTTC. This chain joins TRBV7-3 and TRBJ2-1, with TRBD1 matching 7 bases. The CDR3 extends over 15 amino acids. V gave up 0 bases and J gave up 5 bases; unmatched junction bases: 4. The germline V gene has CDR1 SGHTA and CDR2 FQGTGA.

This clonotype was detected many times. The V and J genes are TRBV24-1 and TRBJ2-2; TRBD2 matches 10 bases. V was clipped by 0 bases and J by 4 bases; unmatched bases: 7. CDR3 length equals 18 residues. Germline lookup yields CDR1 KGHDR and CDR2 SFDVKD. This CDR3 reads CATSDLKAGGPITGELFF. The DNA for the CDR3 is TGTGCCACCAGTGATTTGAAAGCGGGAGGGCCTATCACCGGGGAGCTGTTTTTT.

This clonotype was counted many times. The rearrangement joins TRBV7-2 to TRBJ2-7; TRBD1 matches 10 bases. Unmatched junction bases numbered 3, after V lost 4 bases and J lost 9 bases. CDR3 length: 12 residues. Germline lookup yields CDR1 SGHTA and CDR2 FQGNSA. The CDR3 bases are TGTGCCAGCAGCTCCGGACAGGGGGTGCAGTACTTC. Its translation: CASSSGQGVQYF.

By share, this clonotype ranks as medium-sized (0.01 to 0.1%). The V gene is TRBV7-6, the J gene TRBJ2-3; 10 nucleotides agree with TRBD2. Germline V gene lookup returns CDR1 SGHVS and CDR2 FNYEAQ. This CDR3 is built from 17 residues. V lost 1 base, J lost 3 bases, and 7 bases stayed unmatched. The CDR3 loop is CASSLVPSGGGTDTQYF. CDR3 nucleotides: TGTGCCAGCAGCTTAGTACCCAGCGGGGGGGGAACAGATACGCAGTATTTT.

The sample holds many counts of this clonotype. The chain is built from TRBV9 and TRBJ1-1, with 8 bases aligning to TRBD1. The V segment lost 1 base and the J segment 5 bases; nucleotides outside the gene matches: 10. CDR1 is SGDLS and CDR2 is YYNGEE in the germline V gene. The CDR3 totals 16 residues. This CDR3 reads CASSVYETGVGTEAFF. DNA for the CDR3: TGTGCCAGCAGCGTATACGAGACAGGGGTAGGAACTGAAGCTTTCTTT.

At least ten counts were recorded for this clonotype. The chain recombines TRBV5-1 with TRBJ2-5; D may be TRBD1 (6 bases). Germline CDR1 is SGHRS and CDR2 is YFSETQ. V lost 4 bases and J 4 bases, leaving 14 bases between the germline ends. CDR3 length: 14 residues. Here the CDR3 DNA reads TGCGCCAGCAGCGAATTACAGGGTCTAGAGACCCAGTACTTC. As protein: CASSELQGLETQYF.

This clonotype was picked up a small number of times. Here the CDR3 DNA reads TGCGCCAGCAGCTTGGGACAGAGCTTCAATCAGCCCCAGCATTTT. It is translated as CASSLGQSFNQPQHF. This chain links TRBV5-1 with TRBJ1-5; the D gene is possibly TRBD1 (5 bases). The CDR3 contains 15 residues. The V end lost 0 bases, the J end lost 3 bases, and 10 bases lay between the germline ends. Per the germline V gene, CDR1 is SGHRS and CDR2 is YFSETQ.

The J gene is TRBJ1-2, the V gene TRBV4-2, with D possibly matching TRBD1 (5 bases). Per germline, CDR1 LGHNA and CDR2 YNFKEQ. Trimming pared 4 bases from V and 12 bases from J, leaving 12 bases between. This CDR3 comprises 11 residues. The CDR3 reads CASSLEDTHTF. The CDR3 region has the DNA TGTGCCAGCAGCCTAGAGGACACCCACACCTTC.

This clonotype was seen repeatedly, ten times or more. The chain employs TRBV7-2 and TRBJ1-6; 8 bases align to TRBD1. V was pared by 3 bases and J by 11 bases, with 6 bases of the junction left unmatched. CDR1 SGHTA and CDR2 FQGNSA come from the germline V gene. The CDR3 totals 14 residues. The CDR3 here is CASSLDRERTPLHF. Written as DNA, the CDR3 is TGTGCCAGCAGCTTGGACAGGGAGAGAACACCCCTCCACTTT.

This clonotype came up a few times. The chain uses TRBV29-1 and TRBJ2-5, with D perhaps TRBD1 (5 bases). Trimming left V 3 bases short and J 6 bases short, with 14 bases between. The CDR3 spans 13 residues. Germline V CDR1 and CDR2: SQVTM, ANQGSEA. The CDR3 DNA follows: TGCAGCGTTGATAGGGGCCAGGGCAAGACCCAGTACTTC. It codes for CSVDRGQGKTQYF.

This clonotype was found a few times. The chain links TRBV10-3 to TRBJ2-1; 9 nucleotides line up with TRBD2. The trim removed 10 bases at V and 7 bases at J, leaving 11 bases unmatched. The CDR3 sequence is 14 residues long. Germline CDR1 is ENHRY and CDR2 is SYGVKD. Here the CDR3 DNA reads TGTGCCACTGGCTCGCGGGAGGGCCTAAATGAGCAGTTCTTC. This sequence encodes CATGSREGLNEQFF.

This clonotype has ten or more counts. As DNA, the CDR3 is TGTGCCAGCAGGGAGACAGGGTTGGCGGTGACTGAAGCTTTCTTT. This encodes CASRETGLAVTEAFF. V usage is TRBV28 and J usage is TRBJ1-1; 7 nucleotides agree with TRBD1. With 6 bases clipped from V and 5 bases from J, the junction kept 12 bases outside the gene matches. CDR3 length: 15 amino acids. Germline V lookup: CDR1 MDHEN, CDR2 SYDVKM.

The sample holds a few counts of this clonotype. The rearrangement links TRBV5-1 to TRBJ1-2; possibly TRBD1 for D (6 bases). Looked up from germline, CDR1 is SGHRS and CDR2 is YFSETQ. Trimming left V 3 bases short and J 1 base short, with 13 bases between. The CDR3 is made up of 15 amino acids. The CDR3 here is CASSSRTEDNYGYTF. The CDR3 DNA is TGCGCCAGCAGCTCCCGGACAGAAGATAACTATGGCTACACCTTC.

This clonotype came up many times. The V and J genes are TRBV6-5 and TRBJ2-7, with 7 bases that match TRBD2. Per germline, CDR1 MNHEY and CDR2 SVGAGI. The CDR3 loop spans 15 amino acids. The V and J ends lost 6 bases and 0 bases, in that order; junction bases with no gene match: 8. This CDR3 is CASRPSGISSYEQYF. CDR3 nucleotides: TGTGCCAGCAGACCCAGCGGGATTAGCTCCTACGAGCAGTACTTC.

This clonotype occurred a few times. The rearrangement joins TRBV29-1 to TRBJ1-1, with D uncertain. From germline, CDR1 is SQVTM and CDR2 ANQGSEA. Trimming took off 4 bases at V and 11 bases at J, with 11 bases between the two ends. The CDR3 extends over 10 amino acids. The CDR3 bases are TGCAGCGTTGTTGAGGGAAGGGCTTTCTTT. Amino acid sequence: CSVVEGRAFF.

This clonotype was recorded many times. This chain links TRBV6-5 with TRBJ1-6, with 7 bases matching TRBD1. Germline CDR1 reads MNHEY; CDR2 reads SVGAGI. This CDR3 is 16 amino acids long. After removal of 5 bases from V and 7 bases from J, the junction contained 11 bases not matched to a gene. This chain's CDR3 is CASSPRDSGVNSPLHF. CDR3 sequence (DNA): TGTGCCAGCAGTCCCCGGGACAGTGGAGTCAATTCACCCCTCCACTTT.

The V and J genes are TRBV7-2 and TRBJ1-4; D may be TRBD1 (6 bases). This CDR3 contains 13 residues. With 2 bases removed from V and 13 bases from J, the gap between germline ends came to 14 bases. CDR1 and CDR2 from the germline V gene are SGHTA and FQGNSA. This chain's CDR3 is CASSLLIGGRLFF. In nucleotides, the CDR3 is TGTGCCAGCAGCTTACTAATCGGGGGCCGACTGTTTTTT.

This clonotype was detected many times. The CDR3 DNA follows: TGTGCCAGCAGCTTCCGGGAGCTTAGGGAGCAGTTCTTC. Translation: CASSFRELREQFF. The rearrangement uses TRBV5-4 and TRBJ2-1; the D gene is possibly TRBD2 (6 bases). Trimming removed 2 bases from V and 10 bases from J, with 13 bases in between. Germline V gives CDR1 SGHNT, CDR2 YYREEE (reference sequence). The CDR3 is made up of 13 amino acids. The complete variable domain, with remaining parts taken from reference TRBV5-4 and TRBJ2-1, reads ETGVTQSPTHLIKTRGQQVTLRCSSQSGHNTVSWYQQALGQGPQFIFQYYREEENGRGNFPPRFSGLQFPNYSSELNVNALELDDSALYLCASSFRELREQFFGPGTRLTVL.

This clonotype came up many times. The chain combines TRBV7-8 with TRBJ2-5; D unclear. Trimming stripped 2 bases from V and 5 bases from J, with 12 bases between. Germline V gene data show CDR1 as SGHVS and CDR2 as FQNEAQ. There are 14 residues in the CDR3. This CDR3 is CASSLWVPRETQYF. The CDR3 nucleotides are TGTGCCAGCAGCTTATGGGTTCCCCGTGAGACCCAGTACTTC.